The rows below give T cell receptor beta chains drawn from one sample of a study of blood T cell repertoires in COVID-19. The method was immunoSEQ multiplex PCR; TCRdb's version includes in-frame clones alone and lacks a portion of them. The sample records some 110,000 clones, about nine tenths being singletons. The material sequenced was peripheral blood. These TCRs come from a human donor in a cohort sampled during active COVID-19. Both conserved end residues are part of each CDR3. The D gene is left open where the match is weak. Only some rows state a clone size, as once, few, many or a class for expanded clones.

abundance,v_gene,d_gene,j_gene,CDR3nt,CDR3aa
once,TRBV4-2,-,TRBJ1-4,TGTGCCAGCAGCCAAGACGGGGAGGGGGGAGCAACTAATGAAAAACTGTTTTTT,CASSQDGEGGATNEKLFF
-,TRBV5-8,-,TRBJ1-5,TGTGCCAGCAGCTTGGCCGGACTGTACAATCAGCCCCAGCATTTT,CASSLAGLYNQPQHF
-,TRBV7-9,-,TRBJ2-5,TGTGCCAGCAGCATCGGGGGGCAGGTTAGAGAGACCCAGTACTTC,CASSIGGQVRETQYF
-,TRBV11-3,TRBD1,TRBJ2-5,TGTGCCAGCAGCTTAGGACAGGGGTACGAGACCCAGTACTTC,CASSLGQGYETQYF
-,TRBV6-1,TRBD2,TRBJ2-7,TGTGCCAGCAGTGAGTGGCCGGGACTAGCGGGGGTGGGCTACGAGCAGTACTTC,CASSEWPGLAGVGYEQYF
-,TRBV28,-,TRBJ2-2,TGTGCCAGCAGTTTAGGGGGGGCGGGCACCGGGGAGCTGTTTTTT,CASSLGGAGTGELFF
-,TRBV4-2,-,TRBJ2-3,TGTGCCAGCAGCCAAGAGGGCGCGTTTTCTAGCACAGATACGCAGTATTTT,CASSQEGAFSSTDTQYF
once,TRBV12-3/TRBV12-4,TRBD1,TRBJ2-5,TGTGCCAGCACAGGGGGCTTCGGAGAGACCCAGTACTTC,CASTGGFGETQYF
-,TRBV5-1,-,TRBJ1-2,TGCGCCAGCAGCTTGGCTCCGGACTCTAACTATGGCTACACCTTC,CASSLAPDSNYGYTF
-,TRBV14,TRBD1,TRBJ2-1,TGTGCCAGCAGCCCAAGGGACAGGGGAGGGGAGTTCTTC,CASSPRDRGGEFF
few,TRBV11-3,-,TRBJ2-5,TGTGCCAGCAGCTTAAGAGCCGGGCAAGAGACCCAGTACTTC,CASSLRAGQETQYF
-,TRBV3-1/TRBV3-2,-,TRBJ2-7,TGTGCCAGCAAAGGAGCAACCTACGAGCAGTACTTC,CASKGATYEQYF
-,TRBV11-3,TRBD2,TRBJ2-5,TGTGCCAGCAGCCATGGGACTAGCGGGAGGAGGGGCGGTCGGGAGACCCAGTACTTC,CASSHGTSGRRGGRETQYF
-,TRBV6-5,-,TRBJ2-7,TGTGCCAGCAGTCGGACTTTCCGCTCCTACGAGCAGTACTTC,CASSRTFRSYEQYF
-,TRBV14,TRBD2,TRBJ2-3,TGTGCCAGCAGCCAAGTTCTCCTAGCGGGAGGGAGGGATACGCAGTATTTT,CASSQVLLAGGRDTQYF
once,TRBV18,-,TRBJ2-5,TGTGCCAGCTCCTGGGAGGACGTCGAGACCCAGTACTTC,CASSWEDVETQYF
-,TRBV5-1,TRBD1,TRBJ1-4,TGCGCCAGCAGCTTGGATGGACAGGCTAATGAAAAACTGTTTTTT,CASSLDGQANEKLFF
-,TRBV19,TRBD1,TRBJ1-2,TGTGCCAGTAGTGCCGGCAACAGGGGAGCGGGCTATGGCTACACCTTC,CASSAGNRGAGYGYTF
-,TRBV11-2,-,TRBJ2-4,TGTGCCAGCAGCTCCTTAGCGGTCCTAGCCAAAAACATTCAGTACTTC,CASSSLAVLAKNIQYF
-,TRBV7-7,-,TRBJ2-3,TGTGCCAGCAGCGCGGGGACTCCCCTCGCCGGAGATACGCAGTATTTT,CASSAGTPLAGDTQYF
once,TRBV5-1,-,TRBJ2-7,TGCGCCAGCAGCTTGGAGGGGCTAGACGAGCAGTACTTC,CASSLEGLDEQYF
few,TRBV7-2,TRBD2,TRBJ2-3,TGTGCCAGCAGCGCGACTAGCGTTAGGGCAGATACGCAGTATTTT,CASSATSVRADTQYF
-,TRBV11-3,-,TRBJ1-1,TGTGCCAGCAGCTTTAGCGGCACTGAAGCTTTCTTT,CASSFSGTEAFF
-,TRBV6-5,-,TRBJ2-3,TGTGCCAGCAGACCACAGGGACGAGATACGCAGTATTTT,CASRPQGRDTQYF
-,TRBV2,TRBD2,TRBJ2-2,TGTGCCAGCAAAACCGGGACTAGCATTTTCACCGGGGAGCTGTTTTTT,CASKTGTSIFTGELFF
-,TRBV5-1,TRBD1,TRBJ1-1,TGCGCCAGCACCCACTCGGGGACAGGGAAGTGGACTGAAGCTTTCTTT,CASTHSGTGKWTEAFF
-,TRBV2,TRBD2,TRBJ2-3,TGTGCCAGCCTTCAGCGGGAAATAGCAGATACGCAGTATTTT,CASLQREIADTQYF
few,TRBV30,-,TRBJ1-5,TGTGCCTGGAGTCCCAGCTATAAGAAAGGGGCCCAGCATTTT,CAWSPSYKKGAQHF
-,TRBV28,TRBD2,TRBJ2-1,TGTGCCAGCAGTTTATCGACTAGCGGGACCAATGAGCAGTTCTTC,CASSLSTSGTNEQFF
-,TRBV11-2,-,TRBJ1-2,TGTGCCAGCAGCTTAAACCTAGACCGGGTCGACTATGGCTACACCTTC,CASSLNLDRVDYGYTF
-,TRBV16,-,TRBJ1-5,TGTGCCTCCCGACTGGGCAATCAGCCCCAGCATTTT,CASRLGNQPQHF
few,TRBV7-3,-,TRBJ2-1,TGTGCCAGCAGCCTAGGACCCCGTGGGGGGGCGCAACATGAGCAGTTCTTC,CASSLGPRGGAQHEQFF
few,TRBV3-1/TRBV3-2,TRBD1,TRBJ1-6,TGTGCCAGCAGCCGACGGGACAGGGTATTACCCCTCCACTTT,CASSRRDRVLPLHF
-,TRBV5-1,-,TRBJ2-3,TGCGCCAGCAGCTTGGCGTCAGATACGCAGTATTTT,CASSLASDTQYF
-,TRBV28,-,TRBJ2-5,TGTGCCAGCAGTTCCGCGGGACAAGAGACCCAGTACTTC,CASSSAGQETQYF
-,TRBV5-6,TRBD2,TRBJ2-1,TGTGCCAGCAGCTTGGATACGGGAGGTGTCTACAATGAGCAGTTCTTC,CASSLDTGGVYNEQFF
once,TRBV5-1,-,TRBJ2-7,TGCGCCAGCAGCTTGAACGTTGGCAGGGGCTACGAGCAGTACTTC,CASSLNVGRGYEQYF
-,TRBV14,-,TRBJ1-3,TGTGCCAGCAGCCATCGGGAGGGGATACCTGGAAACACCATATATTTT,CASSHREGIPGNTIYF
-,TRBV29-1,-,TRBJ1-2,TGCAGCGTTCCGGTACTACTCTATGGCTACACCTTC,CSVPVLLYGYTF
-,TRBV5-1,-,TRBJ1-2,TGCGCCAGCAGCTTGGCTACAGACCTAACTAACTATGGCTACACCTTC,CASSLATDLTNYGYTF
once,TRBV3-1/TRBV3-2,-,TRBJ2-7,TGTGCCAGCAGCCAAGAGCGGCAGGGCTACGAGCAGTACTTC,CASSQERQGYEQYF
-,TRBV19,TRBD2,TRBJ2-2,TGTGCCAGCCGCCGGGAGGCTACCCCCGGGGAGCTGTTTTTT,CASRREATPGELFF
few,TRBV2,-,TRBJ2-3,TGTGCCAGCAGTGAAGCCAGGCGCCGCACAGATACGCAGTATTTT,CASSEARRRTDTQYF
-,TRBV15,-,TRBJ1-2,TGTGCCACCAGCAGAGATCCTCCAGGGGCGAGAGGCTACACCTTC,CATSRDPPGARGYTF
few,TRBV27,-,TRBJ2-7,TGTGCCAGCAGTTCCCCTGGGCCCCAAAACGAGCAGTACTTC,CASSSPGPQNEQYF
once,TRBV6-5,-,TRBJ2-5,TGTGCCAGCAGTACTACTAGACGAGAGACCCAGTACTTC,CASSTTRRETQYF